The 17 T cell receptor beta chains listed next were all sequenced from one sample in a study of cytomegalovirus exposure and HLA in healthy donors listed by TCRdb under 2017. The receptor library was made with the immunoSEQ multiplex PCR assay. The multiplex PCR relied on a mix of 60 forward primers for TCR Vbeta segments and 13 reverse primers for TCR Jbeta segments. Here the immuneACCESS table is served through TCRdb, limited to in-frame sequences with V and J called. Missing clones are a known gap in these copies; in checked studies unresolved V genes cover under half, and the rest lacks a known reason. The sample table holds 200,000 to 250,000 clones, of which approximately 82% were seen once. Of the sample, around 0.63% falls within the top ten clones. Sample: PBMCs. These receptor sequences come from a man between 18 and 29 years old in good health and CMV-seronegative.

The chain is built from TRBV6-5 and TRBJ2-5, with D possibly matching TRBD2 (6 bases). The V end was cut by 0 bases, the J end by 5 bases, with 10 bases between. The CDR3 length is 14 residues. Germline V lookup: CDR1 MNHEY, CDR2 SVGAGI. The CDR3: CASSYSGLRETQYF. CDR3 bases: TGTGCCAGCAGTTACTCGGGACTGAGGGAGACCCAGTACTTC.

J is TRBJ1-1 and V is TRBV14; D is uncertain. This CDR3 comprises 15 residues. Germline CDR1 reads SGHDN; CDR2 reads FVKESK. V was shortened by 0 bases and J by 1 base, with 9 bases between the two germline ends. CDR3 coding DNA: TGTGCCAGCAGCCAAGAGATGGCGGAGAACACTGAAGCTTTCTTT. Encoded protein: CASSQEMAENTEAFF.

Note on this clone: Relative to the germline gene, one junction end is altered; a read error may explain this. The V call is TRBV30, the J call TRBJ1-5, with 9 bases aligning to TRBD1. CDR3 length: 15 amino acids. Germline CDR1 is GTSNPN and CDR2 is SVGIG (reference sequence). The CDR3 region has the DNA TGTGCCTGGGGACGAGGGACAGGGAACAATCAGTCCCAGCATTTT. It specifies CAWGRGTGNNQSQHF.

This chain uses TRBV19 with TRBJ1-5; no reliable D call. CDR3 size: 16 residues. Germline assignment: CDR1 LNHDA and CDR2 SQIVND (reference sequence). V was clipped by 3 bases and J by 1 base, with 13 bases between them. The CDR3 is CASSIERFPSNQPQHF. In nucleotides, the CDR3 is TGTGCCAGTAGTATTGAGCGCTTCCCGAGCAATCAGCCCCAGCATTTT. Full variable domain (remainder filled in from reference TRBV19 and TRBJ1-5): DGGITQSPKYLFRKEGQNVTLSCEQNLNHDAMYWYRQDPGQGLRLIYYSQIVNDFQKGDIAEGYSVSREKKESFPLTVTSAQKNPTAFYLCASSIERFPSNQPQHFGDGTRLSIL.

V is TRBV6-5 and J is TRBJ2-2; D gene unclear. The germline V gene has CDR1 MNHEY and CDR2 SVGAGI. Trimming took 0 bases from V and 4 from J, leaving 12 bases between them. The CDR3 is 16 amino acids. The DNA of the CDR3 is TGTGCCAGCAGTTACTCGATCGTAAGGAGCACCGGGGAGCTGTTTTTT. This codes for CASSYSIVRSTGELFF.

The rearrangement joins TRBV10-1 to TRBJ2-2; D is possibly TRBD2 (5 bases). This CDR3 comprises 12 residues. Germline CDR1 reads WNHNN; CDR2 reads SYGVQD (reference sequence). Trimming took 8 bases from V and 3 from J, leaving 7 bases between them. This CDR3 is CASGRYTGELFF. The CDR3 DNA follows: TGCGCCAGCGGGAGATACACCGGGGAGCTGTTTTTT.

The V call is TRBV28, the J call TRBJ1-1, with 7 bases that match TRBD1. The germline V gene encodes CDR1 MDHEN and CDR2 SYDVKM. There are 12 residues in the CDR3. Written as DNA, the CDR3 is TGTGCAGCAGGGCAGGGGGTGGCTGAAGCTTTCTTT. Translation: CAAGQGVAEAFF.

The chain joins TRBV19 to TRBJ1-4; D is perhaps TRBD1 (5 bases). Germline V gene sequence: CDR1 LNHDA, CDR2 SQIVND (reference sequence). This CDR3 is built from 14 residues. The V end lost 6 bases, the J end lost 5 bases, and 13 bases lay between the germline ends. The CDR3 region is CASRKGQTNEKLFF. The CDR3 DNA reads TGTGCCAGTAGAAAGGGGCAAACCAATGAAAAACTGTTTTTT.

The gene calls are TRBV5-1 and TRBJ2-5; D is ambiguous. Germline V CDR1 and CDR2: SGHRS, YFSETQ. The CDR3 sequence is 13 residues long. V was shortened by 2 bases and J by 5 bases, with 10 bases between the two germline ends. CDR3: CASSFKWRETQYF. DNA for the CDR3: TGCGCCAGCAGCTTCAAGTGGCGGGAGACCCAGTACTTC.

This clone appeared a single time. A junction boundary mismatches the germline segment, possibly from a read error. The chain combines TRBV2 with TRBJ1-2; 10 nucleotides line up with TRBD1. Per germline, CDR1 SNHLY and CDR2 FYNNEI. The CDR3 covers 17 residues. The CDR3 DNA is TGTGCCAGCACCCGGGGTGGGACAGGGGCGGCTAATTATGGCTACACCTTC. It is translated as CASTRGGTGAANYGYTF.

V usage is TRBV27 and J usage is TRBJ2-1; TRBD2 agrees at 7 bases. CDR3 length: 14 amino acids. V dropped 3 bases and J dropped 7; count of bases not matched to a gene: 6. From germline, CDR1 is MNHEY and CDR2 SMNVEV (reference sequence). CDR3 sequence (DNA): TGTGCCAGCAGTTTCAGCGGGACGTGGAATGAGCAGTTCTTC. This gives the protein CASSFSGTWNEQFF.

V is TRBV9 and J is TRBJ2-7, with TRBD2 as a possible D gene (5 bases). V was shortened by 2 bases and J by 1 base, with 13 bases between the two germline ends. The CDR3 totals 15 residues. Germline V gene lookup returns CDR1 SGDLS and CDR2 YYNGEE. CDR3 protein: CASSVDGNPSYEQYF. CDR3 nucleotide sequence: TGTGCCAGCAGCGTTGACGGGAATCCGTCCTACGAGCAGTACTTC. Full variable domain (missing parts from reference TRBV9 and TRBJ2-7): DSGVTQTPKHLITATGQRVTLRCSPRSGDLSVYWYQQSLDQGLQFLIQYYNGEERAKGNILERFSAQQFPDLHSELNLSSLELGDSALYFCASSVDGNPSYEQYFGPGTRLTVT.

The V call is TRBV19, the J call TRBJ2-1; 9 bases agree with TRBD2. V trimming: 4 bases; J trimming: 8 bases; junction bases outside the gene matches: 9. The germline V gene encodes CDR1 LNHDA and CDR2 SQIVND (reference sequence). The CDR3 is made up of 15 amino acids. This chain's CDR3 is CASSTSLAGTDEQFF. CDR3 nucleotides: TGTGCCAGTAGTACATCGCTAGCGGGAACTGATGAGCAGTTCTTC.

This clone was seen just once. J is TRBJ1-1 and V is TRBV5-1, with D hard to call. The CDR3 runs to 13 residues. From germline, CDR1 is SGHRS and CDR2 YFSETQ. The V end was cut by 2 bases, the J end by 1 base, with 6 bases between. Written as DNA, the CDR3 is TGCGCCAGCAGCTTCACACCGAACACTGAAGCTTTCTTT. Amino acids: CASSFTPNTEAFF.

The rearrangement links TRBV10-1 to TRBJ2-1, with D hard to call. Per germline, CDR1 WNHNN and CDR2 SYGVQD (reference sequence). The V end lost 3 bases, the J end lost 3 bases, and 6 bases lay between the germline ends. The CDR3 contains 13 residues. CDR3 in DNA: TGCGCCAGCAGTGAATCGGGCTACAATGAGCAGTTCTTC. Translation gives CASSESGYNEQFF.

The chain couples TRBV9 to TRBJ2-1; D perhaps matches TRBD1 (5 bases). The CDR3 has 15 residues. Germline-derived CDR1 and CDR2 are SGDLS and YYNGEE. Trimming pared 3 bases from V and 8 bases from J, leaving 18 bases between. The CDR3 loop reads CASSGTGYVGYEQFF. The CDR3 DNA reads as TGTGCCAGCAGCGGAACAGGCTACGTTGGGTATGAGCAGTTCTTC.

In nucleotides, the CDR3 is TGCGCCAGCAGCCATGTAACAGGACAAGAGACCCAGTACTTC. Translation: CASSHVTGQETQYF. This chain uses TRBV4-1 with TRBJ2-5, with D possibly matching TRBD1 (5 bases). This CDR3 has 14 residues. Germline V lookup: CDR1 MGHRA, CDR2 YSYEKL. Trimming took 3 bases from V and 2 from J, leaving 10 bases between them.